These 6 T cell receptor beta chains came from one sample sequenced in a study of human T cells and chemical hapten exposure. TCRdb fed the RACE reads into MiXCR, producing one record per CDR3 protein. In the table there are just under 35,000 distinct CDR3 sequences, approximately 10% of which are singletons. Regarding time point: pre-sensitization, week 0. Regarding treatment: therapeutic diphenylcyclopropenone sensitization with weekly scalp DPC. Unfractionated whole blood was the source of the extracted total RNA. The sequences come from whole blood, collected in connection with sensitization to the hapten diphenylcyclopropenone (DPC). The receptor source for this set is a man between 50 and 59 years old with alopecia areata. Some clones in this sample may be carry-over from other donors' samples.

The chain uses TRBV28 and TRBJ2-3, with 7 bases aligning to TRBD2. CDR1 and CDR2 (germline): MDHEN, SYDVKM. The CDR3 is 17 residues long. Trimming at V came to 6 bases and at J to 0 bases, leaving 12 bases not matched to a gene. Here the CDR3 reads CASRTLGLAESTDTQYF. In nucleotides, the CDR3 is TGTGCCAGCAGAACTCTGGGTCTAGCGGAAAGCACAGATACGCAGTATTTT. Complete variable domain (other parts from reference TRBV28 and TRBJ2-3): DVKVTQSSRYLVKRTGEKVFLECVQDMDHENMFWYRQDPGLGLRLIYFSYDVKMKEKGDIPEGYSVSREKKERFSLILESASTNQTSMYLCASRTLGLAESTDTQYFGPGTRLTVL.

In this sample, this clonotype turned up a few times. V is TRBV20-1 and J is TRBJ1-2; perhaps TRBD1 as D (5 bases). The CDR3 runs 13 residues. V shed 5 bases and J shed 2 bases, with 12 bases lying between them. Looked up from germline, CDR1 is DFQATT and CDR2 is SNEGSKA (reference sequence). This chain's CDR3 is CSARRQPNYGYTF. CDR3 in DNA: TGCAGTGCTCGGAGACAGCCCAACTATGGCTACACCTTC.

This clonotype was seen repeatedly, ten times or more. CDR3 coding DNA: TGTGCCAGCAGTTTATCGGCCAGGGGTAACGAGCAGTACTTC. Its translation: CASSLSARGNEQYF. The chain is built from TRBV12-3 or TRBV12-4 and TRBJ2-7; a possible D gene is TRBD1 (6 bases). With 2 bases removed from V and 5 bases from J, the gap between germline ends came to 13 bases. The CDR3 has 14 residues.

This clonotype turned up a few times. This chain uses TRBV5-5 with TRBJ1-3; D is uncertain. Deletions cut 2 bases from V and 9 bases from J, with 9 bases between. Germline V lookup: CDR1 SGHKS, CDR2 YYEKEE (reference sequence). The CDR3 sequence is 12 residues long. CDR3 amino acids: CASSLLDGTIYF. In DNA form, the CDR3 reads TGTGCCAGCAGCTTACTCGACGGCACCATATATTTT.

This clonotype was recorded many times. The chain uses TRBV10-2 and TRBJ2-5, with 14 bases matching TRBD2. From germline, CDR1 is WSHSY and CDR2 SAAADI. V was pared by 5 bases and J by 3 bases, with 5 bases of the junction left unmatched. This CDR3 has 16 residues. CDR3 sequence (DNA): TGCGCCAGCAGTCTAGGACTAGCGGGAGGAAAAGAGACCCAGTACTTC. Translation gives CASSLGLAGGKETQYF.

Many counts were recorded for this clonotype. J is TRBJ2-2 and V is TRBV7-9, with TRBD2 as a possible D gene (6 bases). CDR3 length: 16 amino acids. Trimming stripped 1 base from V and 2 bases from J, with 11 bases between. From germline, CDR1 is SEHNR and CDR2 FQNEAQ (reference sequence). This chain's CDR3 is CASSLEGLTNTGELFF. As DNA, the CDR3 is TGTGCCAGCAGCTTAGAGGGACTGACAAACACCGGGGAGCTGTTTTTT.